This paragraph covers one T cell receptor (beta chain) sequence. Its antigen is as yet unknown. These data are taken from a study of T cell repertoires in cytomegalovirus infection. For the study at large: Carrying CMV and the relevant HLA type showed in public TCR beta signatures.

TCRdb recomputed calls from the reads with MiXCR, one row per CDR3 protein. In the table there are about 350,000 distinct CDR3 sequences, about 35% of which are singletons. The length of the CDR3 is 15 residues. V lost 6 bases and J lost 0; bases outside the gene matches: 5. The germline V gene has CDR1 SGHTA and CDR2 FQGNSA. General study findings and limits: The cumulative frequency of public TCR beta families identified carriers of CMV plus the relevant HLA. Dominating the ex vivo response were HLA-C-restricted CMV-specific TCR beta clonotypes.

The receptor's source is a human donor in good health (CMV status not recorded). Some clones in this sample may be carry-over from other donors' samples. The chain uses TRBV7-2 and TRBJ2-3; TRBD1 matches 8 bases. Sequenced here: cultured PBMCs, sampled from culture after CMV antigen stimulation. CDR3 bases: TGTGCCAGCAGTCGGACAGGGCCTAGCACAGATACGCAGTATTTT. Protein: CASSRTGPSTDTQYF.